This record looks at one T cell receptor (beta chain) sequence and its context. This sample was included in a study of early stage breast cancer tumors. Clones were read by immunoSEQ multiplex PCR, and TCRdb kept only the in-frame ones, dropping some. The table records about 41,000 clones, roughly 69% of them present only once. This receptor was identified in a person aged 45 to 59 with breast cancer. The sample comprised blood.

DNA for the CDR3: TGTGCCAGCAGTGATAAAGGCAGGGGAAGCCCTGAAGCTTTCTTT. Protein: CASSDKGRGSPEAFF. The chain links TRBV2 to TRBJ1-1; the D gene is possibly TRBD1 (6 bases). The germline gives CDR1 SNHLY, CDR2 FYNNEI. CDR3 length: 15 amino acids. V was shortened by 3 bases and J by 6 bases, with 17 bases between the two germline ends.